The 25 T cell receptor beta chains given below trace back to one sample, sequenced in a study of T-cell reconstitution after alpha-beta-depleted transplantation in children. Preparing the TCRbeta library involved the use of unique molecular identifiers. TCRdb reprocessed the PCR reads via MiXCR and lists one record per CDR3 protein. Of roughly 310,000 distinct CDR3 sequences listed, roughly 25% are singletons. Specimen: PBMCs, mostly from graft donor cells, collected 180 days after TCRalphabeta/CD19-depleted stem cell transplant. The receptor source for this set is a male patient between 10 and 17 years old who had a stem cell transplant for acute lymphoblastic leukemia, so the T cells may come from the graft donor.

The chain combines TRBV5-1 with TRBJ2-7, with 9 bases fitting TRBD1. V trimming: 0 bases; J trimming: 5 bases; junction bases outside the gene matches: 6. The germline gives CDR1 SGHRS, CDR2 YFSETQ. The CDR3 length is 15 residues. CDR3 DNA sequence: TGCGCCAGCAGCTTGGAGGGACAGGGTATCCACGAGCAGTACTTC. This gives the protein CASSLEGQGIHEQYF.

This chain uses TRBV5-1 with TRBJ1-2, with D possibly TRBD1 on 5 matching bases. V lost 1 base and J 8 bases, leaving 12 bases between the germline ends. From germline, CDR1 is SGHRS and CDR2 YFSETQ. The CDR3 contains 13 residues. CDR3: CASSLSQGEGYTF. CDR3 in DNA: TGCGCCAGCAGCTTGAGTCAGGGTGAGGGCTACACCTTC.

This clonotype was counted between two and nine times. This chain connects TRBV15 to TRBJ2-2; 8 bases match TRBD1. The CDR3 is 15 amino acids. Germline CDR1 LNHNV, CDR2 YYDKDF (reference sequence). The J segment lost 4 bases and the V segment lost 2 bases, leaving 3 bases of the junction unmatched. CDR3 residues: CATSRQGATTGELFF. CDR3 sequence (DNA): TGTGCCACCAGCAGACAGGGGGCGACCACCGGGGAGCTGTTTTTT. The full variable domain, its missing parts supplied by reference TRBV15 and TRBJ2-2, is DAMVIQNPRYQVTQFGKPVTLSCSQTLNHNVMYWYQQKSSQAPKLLFHYYDKDFNNEADTPDNFQSRRPNTSFCFLDIRSPGLGDTAMYLCATSRQGATTGELFFGEGSRLTVL.

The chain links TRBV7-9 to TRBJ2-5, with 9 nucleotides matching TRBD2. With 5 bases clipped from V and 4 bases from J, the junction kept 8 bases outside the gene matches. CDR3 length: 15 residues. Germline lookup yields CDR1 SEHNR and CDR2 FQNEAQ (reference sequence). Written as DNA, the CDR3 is TGTGCCAGCAGCCCCGGACTAGCGCGCGGAGAGACCCAGTACTTC. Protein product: CASSPGLARGETQYF.

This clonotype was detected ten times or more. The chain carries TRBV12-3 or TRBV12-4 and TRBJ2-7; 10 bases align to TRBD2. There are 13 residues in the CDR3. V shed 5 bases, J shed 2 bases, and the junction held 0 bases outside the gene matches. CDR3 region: CASSSGRAYEQYF. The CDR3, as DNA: TGTGCCAGCAGTAGCGGGAGGGCCTACGAGCAGTACTTC.

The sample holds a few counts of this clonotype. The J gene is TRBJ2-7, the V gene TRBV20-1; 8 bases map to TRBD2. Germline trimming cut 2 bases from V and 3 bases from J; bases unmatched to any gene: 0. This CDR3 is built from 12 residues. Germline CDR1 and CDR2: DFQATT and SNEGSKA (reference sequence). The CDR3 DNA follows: TGCAGTGCTAGAACTAGCGGCTACGAGCAGTACTTC. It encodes CSARTSGYEQYF.

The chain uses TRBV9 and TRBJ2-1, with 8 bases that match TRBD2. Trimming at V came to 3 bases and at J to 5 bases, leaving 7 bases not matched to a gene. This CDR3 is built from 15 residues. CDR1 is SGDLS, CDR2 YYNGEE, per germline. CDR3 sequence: CASSAGGSGNNEQFF. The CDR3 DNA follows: TGTGCCAGCAGCGCAGGAGGTAGCGGGAACAATGAGCAGTTCTTC. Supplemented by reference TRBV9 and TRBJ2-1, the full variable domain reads DSGVTQTPKHLITATGQRVTLRCSPRSGDLSVYWYQQSLDQGLQFLIQYYNGEERAKGNILERFSAQQFPDLHSELNLSSLELGDSALYFCASSAGGSGNNEQFFGPGTRLTVL.

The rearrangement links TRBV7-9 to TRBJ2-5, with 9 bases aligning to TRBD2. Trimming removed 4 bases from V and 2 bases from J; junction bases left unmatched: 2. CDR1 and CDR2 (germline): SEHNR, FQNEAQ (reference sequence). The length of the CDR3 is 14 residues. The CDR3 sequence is CASSSTSGQETQYF. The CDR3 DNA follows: TGTGCCAGCAGCTCGACTAGCGGTCAAGAGACCCAGTACTTC.

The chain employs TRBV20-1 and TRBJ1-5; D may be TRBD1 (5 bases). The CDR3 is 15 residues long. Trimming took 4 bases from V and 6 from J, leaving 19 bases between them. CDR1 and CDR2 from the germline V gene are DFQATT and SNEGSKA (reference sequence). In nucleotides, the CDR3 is TGCAGTGCTAAAAAAATCGGGACCCGGAGTCAGCCCCAGCATTTT. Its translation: CSAKKIGTRSQPQHF.

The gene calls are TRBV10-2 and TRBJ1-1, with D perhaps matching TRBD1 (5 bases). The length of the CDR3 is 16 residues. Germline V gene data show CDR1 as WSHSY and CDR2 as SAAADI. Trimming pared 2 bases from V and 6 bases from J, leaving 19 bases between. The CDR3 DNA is TGCGCCAGCAGTGAGGGGGGACCATGGGAGCGGGCTGAAGCTTTCTTT. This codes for CASSEGGPWERAEAFF.

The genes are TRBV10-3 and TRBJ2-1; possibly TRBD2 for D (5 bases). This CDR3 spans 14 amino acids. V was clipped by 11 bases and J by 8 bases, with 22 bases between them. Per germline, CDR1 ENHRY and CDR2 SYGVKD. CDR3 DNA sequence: TGTGCCTCTGCGGAGAGGGCCAGTCGGGATGAGCAGTTCTTC. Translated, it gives CASAERASRDEQFF.

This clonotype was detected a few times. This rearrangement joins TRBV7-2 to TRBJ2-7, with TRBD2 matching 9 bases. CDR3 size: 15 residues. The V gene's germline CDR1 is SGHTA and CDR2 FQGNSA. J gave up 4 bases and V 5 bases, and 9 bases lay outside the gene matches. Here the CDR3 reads CASSPGGLAPYEQYF. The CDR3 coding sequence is TGTGCCAGCAGCCCAGGTGGACTAGCGCCATACGAGCAGTACTTC.

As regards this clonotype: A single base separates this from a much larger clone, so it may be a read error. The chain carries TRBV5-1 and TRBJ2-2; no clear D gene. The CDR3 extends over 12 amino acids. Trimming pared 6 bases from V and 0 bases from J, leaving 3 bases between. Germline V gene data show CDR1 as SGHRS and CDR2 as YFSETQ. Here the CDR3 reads CASIANTGELFF. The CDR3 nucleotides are TGCGCCAGCATTGCGAACACCGGGGAGCTGTTTTTT.

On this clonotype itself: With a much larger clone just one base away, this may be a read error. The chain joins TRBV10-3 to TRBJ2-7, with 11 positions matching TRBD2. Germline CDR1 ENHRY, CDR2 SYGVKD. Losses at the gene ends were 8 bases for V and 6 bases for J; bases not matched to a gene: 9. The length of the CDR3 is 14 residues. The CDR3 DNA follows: TGTGCCATCGGGACTAGCGGCAGGAACTGCGAGCAGTACTTC. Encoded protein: CAIGTSGRNCEQYF.

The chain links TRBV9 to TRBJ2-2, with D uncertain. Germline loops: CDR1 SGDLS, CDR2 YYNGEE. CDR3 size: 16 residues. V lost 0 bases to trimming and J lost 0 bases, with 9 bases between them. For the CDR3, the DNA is TGTGCCAGCAGCGTAGCGGGCAGCTCGAACACCGGGGAGCTGTTTTTT. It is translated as CASSVAGSSNTGELFF.

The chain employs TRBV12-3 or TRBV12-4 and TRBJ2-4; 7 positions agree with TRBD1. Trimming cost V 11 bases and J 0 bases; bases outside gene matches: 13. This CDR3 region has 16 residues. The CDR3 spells CASTGVLTLAKNIQYF. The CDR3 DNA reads TGTGCCTCAACAGGGGTCCTTACTTTAGCCAAAAACATTCAGTACTTC.

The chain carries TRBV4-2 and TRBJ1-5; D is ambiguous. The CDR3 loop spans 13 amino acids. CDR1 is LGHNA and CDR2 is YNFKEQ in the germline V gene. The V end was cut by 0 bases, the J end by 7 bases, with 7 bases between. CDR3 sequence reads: CASSQDQAQPQHF. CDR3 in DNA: TGTGCCAGCAGCCAAGATCAGGCCCAGCCCCAGCATTTT.

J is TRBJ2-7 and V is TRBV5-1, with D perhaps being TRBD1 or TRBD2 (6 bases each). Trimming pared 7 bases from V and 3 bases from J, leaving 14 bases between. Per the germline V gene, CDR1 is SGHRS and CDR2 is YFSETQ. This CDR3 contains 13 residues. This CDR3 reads CASRGPTYYEQYF. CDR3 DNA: TGCGCCAGCCGGGGGCCAACCTACTACGAGCAGTACTTC.

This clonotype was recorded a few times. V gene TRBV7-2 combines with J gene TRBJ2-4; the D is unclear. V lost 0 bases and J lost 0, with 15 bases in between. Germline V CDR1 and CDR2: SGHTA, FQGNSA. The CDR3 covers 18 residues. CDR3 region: CASSLARRSLLAKNIQYF. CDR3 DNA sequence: TGTGCCAGCAGCTTAGCGCGGCGAAGTCTACTAGCCAAAAACATTCAGTACTTC.

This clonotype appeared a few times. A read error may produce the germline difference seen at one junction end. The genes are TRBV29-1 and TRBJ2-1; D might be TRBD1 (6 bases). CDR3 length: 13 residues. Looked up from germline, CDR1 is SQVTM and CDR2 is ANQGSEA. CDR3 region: CSAPGHSSNEQFF. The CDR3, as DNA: TGCAGCGCGCCGGGACATTCCTCCAATGAGCAGTTCTTC.

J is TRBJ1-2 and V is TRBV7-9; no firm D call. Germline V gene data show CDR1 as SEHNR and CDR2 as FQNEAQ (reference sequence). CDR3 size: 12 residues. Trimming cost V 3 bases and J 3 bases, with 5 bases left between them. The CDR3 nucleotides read TGTGCCAGCAGCTTCCTGGACTATGGCTACACCTTC. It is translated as CASSFLDYGYTF.

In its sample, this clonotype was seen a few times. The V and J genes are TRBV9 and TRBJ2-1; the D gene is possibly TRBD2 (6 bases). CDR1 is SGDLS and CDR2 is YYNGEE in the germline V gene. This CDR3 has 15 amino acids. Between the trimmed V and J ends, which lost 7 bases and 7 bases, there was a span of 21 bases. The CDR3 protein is CASGQPGLGRNEQFF. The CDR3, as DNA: TGTGCCAGCGGTCAACCGGGGCTGGGGAGGAATGAGCAGTTCTTC.

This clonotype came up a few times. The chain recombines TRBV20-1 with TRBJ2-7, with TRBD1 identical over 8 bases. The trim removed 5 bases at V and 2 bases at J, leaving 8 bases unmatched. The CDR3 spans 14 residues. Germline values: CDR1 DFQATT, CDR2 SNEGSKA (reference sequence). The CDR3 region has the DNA TGCAGTGCTGTCGGGACAGGAACTCCCTACGAGCAGTACTTC. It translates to CSAVGTGTPYEQYF.

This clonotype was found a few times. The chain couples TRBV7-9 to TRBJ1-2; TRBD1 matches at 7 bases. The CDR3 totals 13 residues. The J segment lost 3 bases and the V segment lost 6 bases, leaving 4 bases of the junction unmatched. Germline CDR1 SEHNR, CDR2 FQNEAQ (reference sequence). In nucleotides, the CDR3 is TGTGCCAGCAGTCAAGACAGGGACTATGGCTACACCTTC. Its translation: CASSQDRDYGYTF.

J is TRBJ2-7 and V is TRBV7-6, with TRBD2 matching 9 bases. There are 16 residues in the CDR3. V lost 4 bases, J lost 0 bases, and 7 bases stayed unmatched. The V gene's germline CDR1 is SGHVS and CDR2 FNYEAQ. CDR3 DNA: TGTGCCAGCAGCTCAATCAAGCGGGAGGACTCCTACGAGCAGTACTTC. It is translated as CASSSIKREDSYEQYF.